Presented here are 9 T cell receptor beta chains from one specimen sequenced in a study of PD-L1 blockade in urothelial cancer. Only in-frame clones appear in the TCRdb table, and some are missing; sequencing was by immunoSEQ multiplex PCR. The sample has 100,000 or so clones; approximately 91% are singletons. Material: PBMCs, obtained around atezolizumab (anti-PD-L1) treatment. All receptors come from an elderly woman with urothelial cancer.

The J gene is TRBJ2-7, the V gene TRBV30; unclear D gene. The germline V gene encodes CDR1 GTSNPN and CDR2 SVGIG (reference sequence). This CDR3 has 12 amino acids. V gave up 5 bases and J gave up 0 bases, with 8 bases separating them. For the CDR3, the DNA is TGTGCCTGGGGCCCCCTCTCCTACGAGCAGTACTTC. Protein: CAWGPLSYEQYF.

The chain employs TRBV5-4 and TRBJ2-5, with 7 positions matching TRBD2. V dropped 6 bases and J dropped 5; count of bases not matched to a gene: 16. This CDR3 is 16 amino acids long. Looked up from germline, CDR1 is SGHNT and CDR2 is YYREEE (reference sequence). The CDR3 DNA sequence: TGTGCCAGCACCCGGGCGGGCGGACTAGGAGCCGAGACCCAGTACTTC. Its translation: CASTRAGGLGAETQYF.

The chain employs TRBV7-2 and TRBJ2-1; 11 bases agree with TRBD2. The V segment lost 3 bases and the J segment 4 bases; nucleotides outside the gene matches: 5. Germline CDR1 reads SGHTA; CDR2 reads FQGNSA. The CDR3 contains 16 residues. CDR3 sequence reads: CASSFTSGGVYNEQFF. CDR3 nucleotide sequence: TGTGCCAGCAGCTTTACTAGCGGGGGAGTTTACAATGAGCAGTTCTTC.

To note about this clone: Other DNA sequences in this sample translate to the same CDR3. This chain uses TRBV9 with TRBJ2-3; 7 nucleotides align to TRBD2. This CDR3 has 15 amino acids. CDR1 and CDR2 from the germline V gene are SGDLS and YYNGEE. The V segment lost 2 bases and the J segment 0 bases; nucleotides outside the gene matches: 3. The CDR3 nucleotides are TGTGCCAGCAGCGTCGGGACTACCAGCACAGATACGCAGTATTTT. Residues: CASSVGTTSTDTQYF.

This clone was seen once. V gene TRBV5-6 combines with J gene TRBJ2-7; D remains unclear. The CDR3 is made up of 12 amino acids. V was shortened by 6 bases and J by 4 bases, with 11 bases between the two germline ends. CDR1 is SGHDT and CDR2 is YYEEEE in the germline V gene. As DNA, the CDR3 is TGTGCCAGCACCCTGCGAAGTTACGAGCAGTACTTC. Amino acids: CASTLRSYEQYF.

This clone has a handful of counts. The chain combines TRBV7-9 with TRBJ1-4; D might be TRBD1 (5 bases). The V gene's germline CDR1 is SEHNR and CDR2 FQNEAQ (reference sequence). V lost 10 bases and J lost 10, with 13 bases in between. The CDR3 extends over 11 amino acids. The CDR3 nucleotides are TGTGCCACCTTCGGGGGGGGAAAACTGTTTTTT. Its protein product is CATFGGGKLFF.

This rearrangement joins TRBV6-1 to TRBJ2-7, with 9 bases fitting TRBD1. The CDR3 loop spans 14 amino acids. Germline CDR1 reads MNHNS; CDR2 reads SASEGT. V dropped 5 bases and J dropped 4; count of bases not matched to a gene: 6. The CDR3 here is CASSRTGTGYEQYF. The CDR3 DNA is TGTGCCAGCAGTCGAACCGGGACAGGGTACGAGCAGTACTTC.

V usage is TRBV5-1 and J usage is TRBJ2-2, with D maybe TRBD1 (7 bases). Germline V gene data show CDR1 as SGHRS and CDR2 as YFSETQ. The CDR3 runs to 15 residues. V lost 5 bases to trimming and J lost 2 bases, with 13 bases between them. The chain's CDR3 is CASREGAANTGELFF. The CDR3 DNA reads TGCGCCAGCAGGGAGGGGGCGGCAAACACCGGGGAGCTGTTTTTT.

J is TRBJ1-2 and V is TRBV9; D ambiguous. This CDR3 region has 15 residues. Trimming took off 3 bases at V and 3 bases at J, with 15 bases between the two ends. Looked up from germline, CDR1 is SGDLS and CDR2 is YYNGEE. CDR3 DNA: TGTGCCAGCAGCGCCCAGGCGACGGATTACTATGGCTACACCTTC. Translated: CASSAQATDYYGYTF.